These 20 T cell receptor beta chains share one sample of origin, sequenced in a study of blood T cell repertoires in COVID-19 (TCRdb year 2020). Library construction relied on the immunoSEQ multiplex PCR assay. TCRdb limited this immuneACCESS table to in-frame rearrangements with V and J called. A share of clones is missing; checked studies link under half to unresolved V genes, and the rest is unexplained. In this sample the table shows fewer than 350,000 clones, approximately 83% of which occur a single time. About 2% of the sample is held by the ten biggest clonotypes. Sequencing was done on a sample of PBMCs or T cells enriched from blood (not recorded which). The receptors come from a man younger than 40 who had recovered from COVID-19.

This chain joins TRBV5-6 and TRBJ1-6; D is unresolved. This CDR3 comprises 15 residues. Germline V CDR1 and CDR2: SGHDT, YYEEEE. V lost 5 bases and J lost 0, with 9 bases in between. Written as DNA, the CDR3 is TGTGCCAGCAGTTCGGAGAGCTCCTATAATTCACCCCTCCACTTT. Protein: CASSSESSYNSPLHF.

The rearrangement joins TRBV20-1 to TRBJ2-1; 10 bases are a match to TRBD2. This CDR3 comprises 14 residues. CDR1 DFQATT and CDR2 SNEGSKA come from the germline V gene (reference sequence). Unmatched junction bases numbered 11, after V lost 3 bases and J lost 12 bases. CDR3 sequence: CSASFASGGPAQFF. For the CDR3, the DNA is TGCAGTGCTAGTTTTGCTAGCGGGGGCCCGGCGCAGTTCTTC.

The J gene is TRBJ1-1, the V gene TRBV14; tentatively, D is TRBD1 (6 bases). The CDR3 is 11 amino acids. Trimming removed 1 base from V and 11 bases from J, with 8 bases in between. Germline V lookup: CDR1 SGHDN, CDR2 FVKESK. The DNA for the CDR3 is TGTGCCAGCAGCCAAGGGGGGCGCGCTTTCTTT. Its translation: CASSQGGRAFF.

Remarks on this clone: Other DNA sequences in this sample translate to the same CDR3. CDR3 sequence: CASSLQGNTEAFF. Written as DNA, the CDR3 is TGTGCCAGCAGCCTACAGGGGAACACTGAAGCTTTCTTT. The chain has TRBV7-9 and TRBJ1-1; D is possibly TRBD1 (6 bases). CDR3 length: 13 amino acids. Germline-derived CDR1 and CDR2 are SEHNR and FQNEAQ (reference sequence). Trimming took off 5 bases at V and 1 base at J, with 8 bases between the two ends.

This rearrangement joins TRBV6-5 to TRBJ1-2; D is uncertain. Germline V gene lookup returns CDR1 MNHEY and CDR2 SVGAGI. This CDR3 has 15 residues. V was pared by 4 bases and J by 8 bases, with 20 bases between. The CDR3 coding sequence is TGTGCCAGCAGTTCCACCACCGCTCGCCTGAGCGGCTACACCTTC. This translates into CASSSTTARLSGYTF.

The chain is built from TRBV6-6 and TRBJ1-5, with 12 bases identical to TRBD1. The CDR3 is 16 amino acids. The V gene end was trimmed by 7 bases and the J gene end by 4 bases; junction bases not matched to a gene: 8. Per the germline V gene, CDR1 is MNHNY and CDR2 is SVGAGI (reference sequence). The CDR3 spells CASTDRGQGANQPQHF. The DNA for the CDR3 is TGTGCCAGCACCGACCGGGGACAGGGGGCTAATCAGCCCCAGCATTTT.

This chain uses TRBV3-1 (or the pseudogene TRBV3-2) with TRBJ1-5; D gene uncertain. The CDR3 consists of 14 residues. CDR1 is LGHDT and CDR2 is YNNKEL in the germline V gene (reference sequence). V was pared by 5 bases and J by 0 bases, with 8 bases between. The CDR3 protein is CASSTTFSNQPQHF. The CDR3 nucleotides read TGTGCCAGCAGCACGACTTTTAGCAATCAGCCCCAGCATTTT.

The chain carries TRBV7-6 and TRBJ2-3; 9 bases are a match to TRBD2. The CDR3 is 19 residues long. V lost 4 bases and J lost 5; bases outside the gene matches: 19. CDR1 is SGHVS and CDR2 is FNYEAQ in the germline V gene. Here the CDR3 DNA reads TGTGCCAGCAGCTCAAGAGCGGGGGGCCCCTTCGCGGAGGTAGATACGCAGTATTTT. It specifies CASSSRAGGPFAEVDTQYF.

This clone has ten or more counts. The chain recombines TRBV6-2 or TRBV6-3 with TRBJ2-3; 11 positions agree with TRBD2. There are 16 residues in the CDR3. Trimming removed 4 bases from V and 1 base from J; junction bases left unmatched: 4. Looked up from germline, CDR1 is MNHEY and CDR2 is SVGEGT. For the CDR3, the DNA is TGTGCCAGCAGTTCTACACTAGCGGGGGGCACAGATACGCAGTATTTT. Translating it yields CASSSTLAGGTDTQYF.

The rearrangement links TRBV19 to TRBJ2-7; 11 bases line up with TRBD1. The germline V gene has CDR1 LNHDA and CDR2 SQIVND (reference sequence). The J segment lost 5 bases and the V segment lost 4 bases, leaving 13 bases of the junction unmatched. This CDR3 has 17 residues. In DNA, the CDR3 is TGTGCCAGTAGTACCGTTGGGTACGGGACAGGGGGGGACGAGCAGTACTTC. Translated, it gives CASSTVGYGTGGDEQYF.

This clone was seen a single time. J is TRBJ1-6 and V is TRBV12-5; 10 nucleotides match TRBD1. V gave up 4 bases and J gave up 9 bases; unmatched junction bases: 6. Germline CDR1 reads LGHNT; CDR2 reads FRNRAP. CDR3 length: 15 amino acids. CDR3 loop: CASGYSRDRGSPLHF. The CDR3 DNA follows: TGTGCTAGTGGTTACTCTAGGGACAGGGGTTCACCCCTCCACTTT.

The chain employs TRBV4-1 and TRBJ2-2; D not certain. Looked up from germline, CDR1 is MGHRA and CDR2 is YSYEKL. Trimming cost V 0 bases and J 9 bases, with 8 bases left between them. This CDR3 comprises 13 residues. CDR3: CASSQDRFRELFF. The CDR3 nucleotides read TGCGCCAGCAGCCAAGACAGGTTTCGGGAGCTGTTTTTT.

DNA for the CDR3: TGTGCCAGCAGCTTAGGACAGCCTGAGGGAGCTTTCTTT. Amino acid sequence: CASSLGQPEGAFF. This rearrangement joins TRBV13 to TRBJ1-1; D unclear. The CDR3 loop spans 13 amino acids. Between the trimmed V and J ends, which lost 0 bases and 10 bases, there was a span of 12 bases. CDR1 and CDR2 (germline): PRHDT, FYEKMQ (reference sequence).

The DNA of the CDR3 is TGTGCCAGCAGCCAAGTTGGGGAGTACGATGGCTACACCTTC. It codes for CASSQVGEYDGYTF. The V call is TRBV14, the J call TRBJ1-2, with D uncertain. The CDR3 is 14 amino acids. Germline V lookup: CDR1 SGHDN, CDR2 FVKESK. The germline V and J ends were trimmed by 1 base and 6 bases, with 12 bases remaining between them.

The chain recombines TRBV24-1 with TRBJ2-7; TRBD1 might be the D (6 bases). V dropped 2 bases and J dropped 12 bases, with 16 bases sitting between them. The CDR3 sequence is 13 residues long. Germline V gives CDR1 KGHDR, CDR2 SFDVKD. The CDR3 region is CATSDSQGRRVYF. The DNA for the CDR3 is TGTGCCACCAGTGATTCACAGGGCCGGCGAGTGTACTTC.

The chain has TRBV2 and TRBJ2-3; 7 bases match TRBD2. The CDR3 totals 12 residues. Looked up from germline, CDR1 is SNHLY and CDR2 is FYNNEI. The junction had 6 bases not matched to a gene; V was cut back by 9 bases and J by 6 bases. The CDR3 DNA sequence: TGTGCCAGTGCGGGGCGGGGGGATACGCAGTATTTT. It codes for CASAGRGDTQYF.

The rearrangement uses TRBV2 and TRBJ2-7; TRBD2 is a possible D gene (6 bases). Trimming took 4 bases from V and 2 from J, leaving 15 bases between them. The germline V gene has CDR1 SNHLY and CDR2 FYNNEI. The CDR3 runs to 15 residues. The CDR3 sequence: CASSGEEGIPYEQYF. The DNA for the CDR3 is TGTGCCAGCAGTGGGGAGGAGGGGATCCCCTACGAGCAGTACTTC. The full variable domain, with the rest looked up from reference TRBV2 and TRBJ2-7, is EPEVTQTPSHQVTQMGQEVILRCVPISNHLYFYWYRQILGQKVEFLVSFYNNEISEKSEIFDDQFSVERPDGSNFTLKIRSTKLEDSAMYFCASSGEEGIPYEQYFGPGTRLTVT.

The chain couples TRBV21-1 to TRBJ1-1; whether TRBD1, the table's D call, matches the DNA was not checked. TRBV21-1 is recorded as a pseudogene. The CDR3 length is 16 residues. The CDR3 sequence is CASRIWQGLLNTEAFF. CDR3 DNA sequence: TGTGCCAGCAGGATATGGCAGGGCCTTTTGAACACTGAAGCTTTCTTT.

The J gene is TRBJ1-4, the V gene TRBV18; 10 nucleotides align to TRBD1. Germline V gene lookup returns CDR1 KGHSH and CDR2 LQKENI. The CDR3 runs 13 residues. The trim removed 8 bases at V and 7 bases at J, leaving 4 bases unmatched. The CDR3 nucleotides are TGTGCCAGCCGACAGGGGGCAAGTGAAAAACTGTTTTTT. This gives the protein CASRQGASEKLFF. The full variable domain, its missing parts supplied by reference TRBV18 and TRBJ1-4, is NAGVMQNPRHLVRRRGQEARLRCSPMKGHSHVYWYRQLPEEGLKFMVYLQKENIIDESGMPKERFSAEFPKEGPSILRIQQVVRGDSAAYFCASRQGASEKLFFGSGTQLSVL.

The chain combines TRBV24-1 with TRBJ2-3, with 9 bases lining up with TRBD1. The CDR3 is 14 amino acids. V lost 9 bases, J lost 1 base, and 4 bases stayed unmatched. Germline V gives CDR1 KGHDR, CDR2 SFDVKD. The CDR3 nucleotides read TGTGCCACCCAGGGACAGGGCGGCACAGATACGCAGTATTTT. Its translation: CATQGQGGTDTQYF.